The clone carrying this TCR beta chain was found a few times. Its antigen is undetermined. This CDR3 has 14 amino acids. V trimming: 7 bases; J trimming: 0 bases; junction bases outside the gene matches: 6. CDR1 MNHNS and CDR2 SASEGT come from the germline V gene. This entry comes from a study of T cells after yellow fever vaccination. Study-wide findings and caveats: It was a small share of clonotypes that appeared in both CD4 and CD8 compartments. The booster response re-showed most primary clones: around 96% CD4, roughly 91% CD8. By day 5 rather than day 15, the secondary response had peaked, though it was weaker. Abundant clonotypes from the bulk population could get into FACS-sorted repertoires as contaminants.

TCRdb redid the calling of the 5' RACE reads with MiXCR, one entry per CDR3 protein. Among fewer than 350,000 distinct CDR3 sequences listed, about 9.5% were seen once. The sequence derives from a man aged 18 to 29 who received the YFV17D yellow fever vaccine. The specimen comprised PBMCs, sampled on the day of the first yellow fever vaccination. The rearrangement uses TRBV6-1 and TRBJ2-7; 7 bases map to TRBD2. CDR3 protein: CASNRAGSSYEQYF. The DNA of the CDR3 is TGTGCCAGCAACCGAGCGGGGAGCTCCTACGAGCAGTACTTC.